This T cell receptor (beta chain) stems from a study of shared clonotypes between healthy human individuals. Here immunoSEQ multiplex PCR was the method, and the copy in TCRdb shows in-frame clones only, minus some. Of about 2.2 million clones in the sample, 85% to 95% were seen once. CD45RO-negative CD8 cells positively selected for CCR7 made up the naive population, which excluded terminally differentiated effector memory CD45RA+ cells. This clone has just a few counts. Antigen: not known. Whole-study results and caveats: Naive subsets generally had larger estimated richness than memory subsets.

The sample taken for sequencing was naive CD8+ T cells from PBMCs. The sequence was collected from a man between 18 and 29 years old in good health. Some clones in this sample may be carry-over from other donors' samples.

The CDR3 protein is CASSQASDEAFF. The CDR3 DNA sequence: TGTGCCAGCTCACAAGCCAGTGATGAAGCTTTCTTT. The rearrangement joins TRBV18 to TRBJ1-1; D not resolved. Germline assignment: CDR1 KGHSH and CDR2 LQKENI. Trimming removed 4 bases at V and 7 bases at J, with 10 bases between. The CDR3 loop spans 12 amino acids.